The rows below give T cell receptor beta chains drawn from one sample of a study of blood T cell repertoires in COVID-19. Generated by immunoSEQ multiplex PCR, the TCRdb table keeps only in-frame clones and is missing some. The sample has fewer than 450,000 clones; approximately 90% are singletons. Sequencing was done on a sample of PBMCs or T cells enriched from blood (not recorded which). All receptors derive from a woman aged 18-29 years who had recovered from COVID-19. CDR3s include the opening cysteine and the closing phenylalanine or tryptophan. The order of the fields is V gene, clone size, D gene, CDR3 length, J gene, CDR3 DNA, CDR3 protein. A D gene is named only where the DNA matches it firmly. Some rows mark clone size as missing; the rest say once, few, many or name a class of expanded clone.

V gene: TRBV9; clone size: -; D gene: TRBD1; CDR3 length: 13; J gene: TRBJ1-5; CDR3 DNA: TGTGCCAGCAGCAGACAGGGTGTCCAGCCCCAGCATTTT; CDR3 protein: CASSRQGVQPQHF
V gene: TRBV7-9; clone size: -; D gene: TRBD1; CDR3 length: 14; J gene: TRBJ1-2; CDR3 DNA: TGTGCCAGCAGCCCGGGGACAGGGCCTTATGGCTACACCTTC; CDR3 protein: CASSPGTGPYGYTF
V gene: TRBV6-5; clone size: -; D gene: -; CDR3 length: 15; J gene: TRBJ1-4; CDR3 DNA: TGTGCCAGCAGTTACTCTGGAGGGTCTGGGGAAAAACTGTTTTTT; CDR3 protein: CASSYSGGSGEKLFF
V gene: TRBV6-6; clone size: -; D gene: -; CDR3 length: 15; J gene: TRBJ1-4; CDR3 DNA: TGTGCCAGCAGTCTACGGAGGGAGAACGGTGAAAAACTGTTTTTT; CDR3 protein: CASSLRRENGEKLFF
V gene: TRBV6-2/TRBV6-3; clone size: few; D gene: -; CDR3 length: 14; J gene: TRBJ2-1; CDR3 DNA: TGTGCCAGCAGTTACGCTAGCGACTACAATGAGCAGTTCTTC; CDR3 protein: CASSYASDYNEQFF
V gene: TRBV6-5; clone size: -; D gene: -; CDR3 length: 13; J gene: TRBJ1-2; CDR3 DNA: TGTGCCAGCAGCCCCGTCGGGAACTATGGCTACACCTTC; CDR3 protein: CASSPVGNYGYTF
V gene: TRBV11-2; clone size: -; D gene: -; CDR3 length: 14; J gene: TRBJ1-1; CDR3 DNA: TGTGCCAGCAGCTTGATCCAAGGGGGCACTGAAGCTTTCTTT; CDR3 protein: CASSLIQGGTEAFF
V gene: TRBV6-6; clone size: -; D gene: TRBD1; CDR3 length: 14; J gene: TRBJ2-7; CDR3 DNA: TGTGCCAGCAGAATGGAGGACAGGATCTACGAGCAGTACTTC; CDR3 protein: CASRMEDRIYEQYF
V gene: TRBV7-8; clone size: -; D gene: TRBD1; CDR3 length: 15; J gene: TRBJ1-5; CDR3 DNA: TGTGCCAGCAGCCCTATGACAGGGGATGGTCAGCCCCAGCATTTT; CDR3 protein: CASSPMTGDGQPQHF
V gene: TRBV30; clone size: -; D gene: -; CDR3 length: 13; J gene: TRBJ1-6; CDR3 DNA: TGTGCCTGGACTGACAGTTCTGGGTCACCCCTCCACTTT; CDR3 protein: CAWTDSSGSPLHF
V gene: TRBV18; clone size: -; D gene: TRBD2; CDR3 length: 15; J gene: TRBJ2-1; CDR3 DNA: TGTGCCAGCTCACCATCACTAGCGGTTACCAATGAGCAGTTCTTC; CDR3 protein: CASSPSLAVTNEQFF
V gene: TRBV30; clone size: -; D gene: TRBD1; CDR3 length: 15; J gene: TRBJ1-2; CDR3 DNA: TGTGCCTGGATCGGGACAGGCTTAACTAACTATGGCTACACCTTC; CDR3 protein: CAWIGTGLTNYGYTF
V gene: TRBV14; clone size: -; D gene: TRBD1; CDR3 length: 17; J gene: TRBJ1-3; CDR3 DNA: TGTGCCAGCAGCCAAATTCTTGGACAGGGAGGAGGAAACACCATATATTTT; CDR3 protein: CASSQILGQGGGNTIYF
V gene: TRBV28; clone size: -; D gene: -; CDR3 length: 15; J gene: TRBJ2-7; CDR3 DNA: TGTGCCAGCAGTTTATCCCCGTGGGCAGGGCAGGAGCAGTACTTC; CDR3 protein: CASSLSPWAGQEQYF
V gene: TRBV24-1; clone size: -; D gene: -; CDR3 length: 15; J gene: TRBJ2-2; CDR3 DNA: TGTGCCACCAGTGACCCGACAGGGGAGGGTGGGGAGCTGTTTTTT; CDR3 protein: CATSDPTGEGGELFF
V gene: TRBV11-2; clone size: -; D gene: -; CDR3 length: 14; J gene: TRBJ1-2; CDR3 DNA: TGTGCCAGCAGCTTAGAGGCAGGCCAACGGGGCTACACCTTC; CDR3 protein: CASSLEAGQRGYTF
V gene: TRBV25-1; clone size: -; D gene: -; CDR3 length: 15; J gene: TRBJ1-2; CDR3 DNA: TGTGCCAGCAGTGAACCCGGGTATGGCGACTATGGCTACACCTTC; CDR3 protein: CASSEPGYGDYGYTF
V gene: TRBV5-1; clone size: -; D gene: TRBD2; CDR3 length: 15; J gene: TRBJ2-3; CDR3 DNA: TGCGCCAGCTCCATCGGACTAGTTGTTACAGATACGCAGTATTTT; CDR3 protein: CASSIGLVVTDTQYF
V gene: TRBV7-8; clone size: -; D gene: TRBD1; CDR3 length: 15; J gene: TRBJ1-1; CDR3 DNA: TGTGCCAGCAGCTTAGGGACAGGGGGCGGCACTGAAGCTTTCTTT; CDR3 protein: CASSLGTGGGTEAFF
V gene: TRBV18; clone size: -; D gene: -; CDR3 length: 17; J gene: TRBJ2-5; CDR3 DNA: TGTGCCAGCTCACCACTGGAGCAGCTCTCGTACCAAGAGACCCAGTACTTC; CDR3 protein: CASSPLEQLSYQETQYF
V gene: TRBV5-1; clone size: -; D gene: TRBD1; CDR3 length: 15; J gene: TRBJ1-4; CDR3 DNA: TGCGCCAGCAGCCGCCGGGGACAGGGGGAAGAAAAACTGTTTTTT; CDR3 protein: CASSRRGQGEEKLFF
V gene: TRBV13; clone size: -; D gene: TRBD1; CDR3 length: 15; J gene: TRBJ2-7; CDR3 DNA: TGTGCCAGCTCGCCGAGGGCAGGGGGAATCTACGAGCAGTACTTC; CDR3 protein: CASSPRAGGIYEQYF
V gene: TRBV21-1; clone size: -; D gene: -; CDR3 length: 16; J gene: TRBJ2-1; CDR3 DNA: TGTGCCAGCAGCATCCCCGGGACAGGGATAAACAATGAGCAGTTCTTC; CDR3 protein: CASSIPGTGINNEQFF
V gene: TRBV6-2/TRBV6-3; clone size: -; D gene: TRBD1; CDR3 length: 13; J gene: TRBJ2-3; CDR3 DNA: TGTGCCAGCAGTAGGGACAGGGTAGATACGCAGTATTTT; CDR3 protein: CASSRDRVDTQYF
V gene: TRBV6-5; clone size: -; D gene: -; CDR3 length: 15; J gene: TRBJ2-7; CDR3 DNA: TGTGCCAGCACCCGAGGGTCGGGGGTGAGCTACGAGCAGTACTTC; CDR3 protein: CASTRGSGVSYEQYF
V gene: TRBV5-4; clone size: once; D gene: -; CDR3 length: 12; J gene: TRBJ1-1; CDR3 DNA: TGTGCCAGCAGCCCCTTCGGCACTGAAGCTTTCTTT; CDR3 protein: CASSPFGTEAFF
V gene: TRBV19; clone size: -; D gene: -; CDR3 length: 14; J gene: TRBJ1-5; CDR3 DNA: TGTGCCAGTAGTCGACAGGTCCACAATCAGCCCCAGCATTTT; CDR3 protein: CASSRQVHNQPQHF
V gene: TRBV10-3; clone size: -; D gene: -; CDR3 length: 14; J gene: TRBJ1-2; CDR3 DNA: TGTGCCATCAGAGGACAGACCACTAACTATGGCTACACCTTC; CDR3 protein: CAIRGQTTNYGYTF
V gene: TRBV5-1; clone size: -; D gene: -; CDR3 length: 17; J gene: TRBJ2-2; CDR3 DNA: TGCGCCAGCAGCCGACGACAGTTTGAGTTCGGCACCGGGGAGCTGTTTTTT; CDR3 protein: CASSRRQFEFGTGELFF
V gene: TRBV4-1; clone size: -; D gene: -; CDR3 length: 13; J gene: TRBJ2-5; CDR3 DNA: TGCGCCAGCAGCCCCTCGGGCCAAGAGACCCAGTACTTC; CDR3 protein: CASSPSGQETQYF